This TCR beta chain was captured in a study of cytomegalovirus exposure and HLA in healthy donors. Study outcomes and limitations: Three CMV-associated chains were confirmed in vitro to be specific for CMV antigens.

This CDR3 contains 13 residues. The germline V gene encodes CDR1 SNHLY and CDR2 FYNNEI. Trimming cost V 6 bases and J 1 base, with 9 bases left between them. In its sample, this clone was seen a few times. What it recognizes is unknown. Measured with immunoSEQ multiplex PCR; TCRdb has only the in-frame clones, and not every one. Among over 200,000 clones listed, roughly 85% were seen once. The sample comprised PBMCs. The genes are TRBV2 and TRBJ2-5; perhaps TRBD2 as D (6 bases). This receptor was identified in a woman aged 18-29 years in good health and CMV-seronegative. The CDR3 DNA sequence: TGTGCCAGCAGCGTACTAGCCCAAGAGACCCAGTACTTC. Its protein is CASSVLAQETQYF.